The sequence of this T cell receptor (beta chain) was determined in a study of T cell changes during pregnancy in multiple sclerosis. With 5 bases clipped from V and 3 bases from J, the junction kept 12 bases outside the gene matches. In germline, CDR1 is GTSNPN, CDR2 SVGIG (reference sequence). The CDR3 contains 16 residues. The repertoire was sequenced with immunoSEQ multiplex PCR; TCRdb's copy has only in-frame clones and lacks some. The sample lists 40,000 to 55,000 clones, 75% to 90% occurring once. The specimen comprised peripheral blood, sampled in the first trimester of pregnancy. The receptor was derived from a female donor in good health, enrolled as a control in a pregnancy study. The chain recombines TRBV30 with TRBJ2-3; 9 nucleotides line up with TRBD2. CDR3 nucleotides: TGTGCCTGGGCCTCCTCAGCGGGAGGAAGTACAGATACGCAGTATTTT. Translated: CAWASSAGGSTDTQYF.